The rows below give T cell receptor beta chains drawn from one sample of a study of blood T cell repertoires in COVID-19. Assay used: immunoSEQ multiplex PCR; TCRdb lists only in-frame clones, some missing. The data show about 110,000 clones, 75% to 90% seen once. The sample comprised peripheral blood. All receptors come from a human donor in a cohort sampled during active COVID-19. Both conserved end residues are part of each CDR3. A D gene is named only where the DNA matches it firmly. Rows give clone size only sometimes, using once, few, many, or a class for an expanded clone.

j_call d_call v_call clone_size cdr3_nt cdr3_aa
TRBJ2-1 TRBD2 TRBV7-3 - TGTGCCAGCAGCCCACTCTCCGCGGGAGGACACGGGGAGCAGTTCTTC CASSPLSAGGHGEQFF
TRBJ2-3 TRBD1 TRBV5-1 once TGCGCCAGCAGCTTGGGGGACAGGGGGTTTACGCAGTATTTT CASSLGDRGFTQYF
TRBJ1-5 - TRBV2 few TGTGCCAGCAGTGATGTCGGGGTGCAGCCCCAGCATTTT CASSDVGVQPQHF
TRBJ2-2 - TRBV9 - TGTGCCAGCAGCCTCGACGGACAAAACACCGGGGAGCTGTTTTTT CASSLDGQNTGELFF
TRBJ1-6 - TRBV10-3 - TGTGCCATCAACCAACGAAAGGGGGACGGTAATTCACCCCTCCACTTT CAINQRKGDGNSPLHF
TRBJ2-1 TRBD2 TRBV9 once TGTGCCAGTTCCCTGGGGAGCGGGAGAGTCAATGAGCAGTTCTTC CASSLGSGRVNEQFF
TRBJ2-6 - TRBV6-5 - TGTGCCAGGACATGGCGATTCTCTGGGGCCAACGTCCTGACTTTC CARTWRFSGANVLTF
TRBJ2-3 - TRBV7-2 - TGTGCCAGCAGCAGTGCCGGGACTGGGACGGCGGGAAGTACGCAGTATTTT CASSSAGTGTAGSTQYF
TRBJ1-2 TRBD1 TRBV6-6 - TGTGCCAGCAGTCAAAGGCCGGGACAGGCCCTTTTAAACTATGGCTACACCTTC CASSQRPGQALLNYGYTF
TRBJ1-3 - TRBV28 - TGTGCCAGCAGCCTGAAACGGGCTCCCGGGACAACCTCTGGAAACACCATATATTTT CASSLKRAPGTTSGNTIYF
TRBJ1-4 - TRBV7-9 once TGTGCCAGCAGCTTTAGCAGGGAGGTTGCAACTAATGAAAAACTGTTTTTT CASSFSREVATNEKLFF
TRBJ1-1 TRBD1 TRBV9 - TGTGCCAGCAGCGTCTCCGGGACAGGGGGCGGGATGAACACTGAAGCTTTCTTT CASSVSGTGGGMNTEAFF
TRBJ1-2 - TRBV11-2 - TGTGCCAGCAGCTTAGTCGCGGTGAGCGGCTACACCTTC CASSLVAVSGYTF
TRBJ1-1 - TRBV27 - TGTGCCAGCAGTCTGACAGTGAACACTGAAGCTTTCTTT CASSLTVNTEAFF
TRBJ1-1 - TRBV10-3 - TGTGCCATCAGTGACGGACAGCTGGGGACTGAAGCTTTCTTT CAISDGQLGTEAFF
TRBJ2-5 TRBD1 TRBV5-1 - TGCGCCAGCAGCACGACCGGACAGGGGAGGGGAGAGACCCAGTACTTC CASSTTGQGRGETQYF
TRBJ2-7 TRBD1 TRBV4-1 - TGCGCCAGCAGCCCTAACTCCGGGACAGGGGGCGAAAACGAGCAGTACTTC CASSPNSGTGGENEQYF
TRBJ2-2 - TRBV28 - TGTGCCAGCAGCCACTCCCCCGGGTCCGGCACCGGGGAGCTGTTTTTT CASSHSPGSGTGELFF
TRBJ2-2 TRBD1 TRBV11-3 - TGTGCCAGCAGCCGAAACAGGGGCTTGACCGGGGAGCTGTTTTTT CASSRNRGLTGELFF
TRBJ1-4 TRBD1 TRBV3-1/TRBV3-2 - TGTGCCAGCAGCCAAGATTGGGGGCGAGACAGGGGACTCCAGGGAAAACTGTTTTTT CASSQDWGRDRGLQGKLFF
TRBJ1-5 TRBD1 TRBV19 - TGTGCCAGTACCCTGACAGGGGGCAATCAGCCCCAGCATTTT CASTLTGGNQPQHF
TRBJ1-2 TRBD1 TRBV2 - TGTGCCAGCAGTCCCGGGACAGTTATCTATGGCTACACCTTC CASSPGTVIYGYTF
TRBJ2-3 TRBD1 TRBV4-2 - TGTGCCAGCAGCCAAGACTTGGCTGGACAGGGAGCAGATACGCAGTATTTT CASSQDLAGQGADTQYF
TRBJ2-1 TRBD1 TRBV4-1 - TGCGCCAGCAGCCAACGGGACAGTACCTACAATGAGCAGTTCTTC CASSQRDSTYNEQFF
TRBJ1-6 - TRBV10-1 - TGCGCCAGCAGCCCGGGGACATACGAAACCTATAATTCACCCCTCCACTTT CASSPGTYETYNSPLHF
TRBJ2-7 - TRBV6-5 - TGTGCCACCCGCCGACGACAGGTAAACTTCTACGAGCAGTACTTC CATRRRQVNFYEQYF
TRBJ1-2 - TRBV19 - TGTGCCGCGAGGGGTACAGGGAGTAACTATGGCTACACCTTC CAARGTGSNYGYTF
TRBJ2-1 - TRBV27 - TGTGCCAGCAAAACCGGGACAATCTACAATGAGCAGTTCTTC CASKTGTIYNEQFF
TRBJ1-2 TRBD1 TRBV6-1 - TGTGCCAGCAGTGAGGGGACAGGGCCCTATGGCTACACCTTC CASSEGTGPYGYTF
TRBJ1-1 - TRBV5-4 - TGTGCCAGCAGCCACCGACCCGTGGGGGGGAACACTGAAGCTTTCTTT CASSHRPVGGNTEAFF
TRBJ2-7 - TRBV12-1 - TGTGCCAGCAGCACCGGAGGGGGGGCGACCTACGAGCAGTACTTC CASSTGGGATYEQYF
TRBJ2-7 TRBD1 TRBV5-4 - TGTGCCAGCAGCCGGGACGGGACAGGGCCCTACGAGCAGTACTTC CASSRDGTGPYEQYF
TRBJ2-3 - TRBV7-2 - TGTGCCAGCAGCTTCCGGGGGGATACGCAGTATTTT CASSFRGDTQYF
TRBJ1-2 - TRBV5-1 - TGCGCCAGCCAGAAAACCCAGGGCTTTGGCTACACCTTC CASQKTQGFGYTF
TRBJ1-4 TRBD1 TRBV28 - TGTGCCAGCAGTTTCCCTCGGGACAGGGCTGAAAAACTGTTTTTT CASSFPRDRAEKLFF
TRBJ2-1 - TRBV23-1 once TGCGCCAGCAGTCAATTCGACCGGGGGTTCTACAATGAGCAGTTCTTC CASSQFDRGFYNEQFF
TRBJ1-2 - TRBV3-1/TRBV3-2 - TGTGCCAGCAGCCGGCAATGGACAGCGTCAGCTAACTATGGCTACACCTTC CASSRQWTASANYGYTF
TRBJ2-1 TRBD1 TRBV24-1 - TGTGCCACCCAGACAACACCGGGACAGGGGGCACGGGAGCAGTTCTTC CATQTTPGQGAREQFF